The sequence of this TCR beta chain was determined in a study of OX40 agonist ivuxolimab in advanced cancers. The overall study: With ivuxolimab, an agonistic anti-OX40 (CD134) antibody, patients were treated. Those enrolled were approximately 87% male, with a mean age of about 66 years and ages from about 20 to 90.

This table comes from immunoSEQ multiplex PCR, and its TCRdb copy is limited to in-frame clones, with some not included. Here the sample spans tens of thousands of clones, 91% being singletons. Germline trimming cut 3 bases from V and 0 bases from J; bases unmatched to any gene: 9. CDR3 size: 17 residues. Germline assignment: CDR1 MDHEN and CDR2 SYDVKM. Sequencing was performed on CD4+ or CD8+ T cells sorted from blood, taken in a trial of the OX40 agonist ivuxolimab. V usage is TRBV28 and J usage is TRBJ2-3; the match to TRBD2 covers 7 bases. The receptor was derived from an adult with an advanced solid tumor such as melanoma, head and neck, liver or kidney cancer. CDR3 loop: CASSFSGGYSSTDTQYF. DNA for the CDR3: TGTGCCAGCAGTTTCTCGGGGGGTTACTCTAGCACAGATACGCAGTATTTT.